The subject of this entry is one TCR beta chain. This specimen comes from a study of shared T cell receptors in the human thymus. This table comes from immunoSEQ multiplex PCR, and its TCRdb copy is limited to in-frame clones, with some not included. The sample consists of over 350,000 clones, over 90% of them appearing once. V lost 3 bases, J lost 3 bases, and 5 bases stayed unmatched. The germline CDR1 and CDR2 sequences are SGHRS and YFSETQ. There are 16 residues in the CDR3. This clonotype was obtained from a human donor. Sequencing was carried out using thymocytes. The gene calls are TRBV5-1 and TRBJ2-2; TRBD1 matches at 10 bases. This chain's CDR3 is CASSWDRGRDTGELFF. In DNA form, the CDR3 reads TGCGCCAGCAGCTGGGACAGGGGCCGAGACACCGGGGAGCTGTTTTTT. The full variable domain, with the rest looked up from reference TRBV5-1 and TRBJ2-2, is KAGVTQTPRYLIKTRGQQVTLSCSPISGHRSVSWYQQTPGQGLQFLFEYFSETQRNKGNFPGRFSGRQFSNSRSEMNVSTLELGDSALYLCASSWDRGRDTGELFFGEGSRLTVL.